This TCR beta chain was captured by sequencing in a study of blood T cell repertoires in COVID-19. Overall study: There were acute and convalescent COVID-19 samples, and they came from the United States, Italy and Spain. PBMCs, B-cell-depleted T cells, or T cells were the source of the cDNA or gDNA that made up the material.

Trimming took off 4 bases at V and 7 bases at J, with 17 bases between the two ends. CDR1 GTSNPN and CDR2 SVGIG come from the germline V gene (reference sequence). The length of the CDR3 is 13 residues. In the authors' workflow: Estimation of nucleated cell counts was performed using reference gene primer amplification. The repertoire was sequenced with immunoSEQ multiplex PCR; TCRdb's copy has only in-frame clones and lacks some. The V and J calls and the clone size are those of that table, but D and trimming were determined from the DNA. Seen here are 97,000 or so clones, 91% observed once, and the top ten hold around 4%. This clone was observed a few times.

The sequencing sample was made of peripheral blood. The source is a man younger than 35 with acute or convalescent COVID-19. This chain joins TRBV30 and TRBJ2-7; D perhaps matches TRBD2 (5 bases). In DNA form, the CDR3 reads TGTGCCTGGACACCCCTTCGGACGGGGGAGCAGTACTTC. This sequence encodes CAWTPLRTGEQYF.